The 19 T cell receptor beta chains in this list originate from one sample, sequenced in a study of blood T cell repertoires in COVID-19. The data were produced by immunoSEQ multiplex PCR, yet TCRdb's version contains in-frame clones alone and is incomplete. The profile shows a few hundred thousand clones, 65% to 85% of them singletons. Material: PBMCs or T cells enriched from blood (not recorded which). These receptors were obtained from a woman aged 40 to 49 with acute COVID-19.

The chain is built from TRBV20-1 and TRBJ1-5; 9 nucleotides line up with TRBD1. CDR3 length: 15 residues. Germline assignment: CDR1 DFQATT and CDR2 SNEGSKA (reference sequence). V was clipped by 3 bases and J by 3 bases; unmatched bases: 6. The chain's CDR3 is CSASEQGAPNQPQHF. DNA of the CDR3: TGCAGTGCTAGTGAACAGGGGGCACCCAATCAGCCCCAGCATTTT.

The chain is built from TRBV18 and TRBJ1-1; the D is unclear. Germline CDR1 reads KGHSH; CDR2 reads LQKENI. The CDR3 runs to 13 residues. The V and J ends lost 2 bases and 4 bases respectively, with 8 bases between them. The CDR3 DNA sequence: TGTGCCAGCTCACCAACCTCGGGCACTGAAGCTTTCTTT. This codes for CASSPTSGTEAFF.

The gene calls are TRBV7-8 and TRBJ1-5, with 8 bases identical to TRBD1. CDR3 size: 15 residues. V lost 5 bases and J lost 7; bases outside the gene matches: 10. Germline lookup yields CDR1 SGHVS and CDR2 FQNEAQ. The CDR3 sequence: CASSAGTGFGQPQHF. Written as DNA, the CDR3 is TGTGCCAGCAGCGCTGGGACAGGCTTTGGACAGCCCCAGCATTTT.

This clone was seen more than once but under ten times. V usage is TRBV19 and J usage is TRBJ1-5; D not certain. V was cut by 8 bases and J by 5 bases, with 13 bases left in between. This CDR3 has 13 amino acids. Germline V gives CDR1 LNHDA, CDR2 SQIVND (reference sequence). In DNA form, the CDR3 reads TGTGCCAGTTCGAACAGCGGCGATCAGCCCCAGCATTTT. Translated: CASSNSGDQPQHF.

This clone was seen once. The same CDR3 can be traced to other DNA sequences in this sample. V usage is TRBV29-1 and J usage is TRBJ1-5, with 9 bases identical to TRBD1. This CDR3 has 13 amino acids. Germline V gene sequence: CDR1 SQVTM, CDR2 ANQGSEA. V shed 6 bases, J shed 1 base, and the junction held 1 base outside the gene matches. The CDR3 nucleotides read TGCAGCGTGGGACAGGGCAGCAATCAGCCCCAGCATTTT. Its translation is CSVGQGSNQPQHF.

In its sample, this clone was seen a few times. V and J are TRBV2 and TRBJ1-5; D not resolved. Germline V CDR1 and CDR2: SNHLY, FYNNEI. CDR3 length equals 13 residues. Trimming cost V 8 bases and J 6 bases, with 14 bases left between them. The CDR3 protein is CASGPPSGQPQHF. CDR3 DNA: TGTGCCAGCGGACCTCCCAGCGGTCAGCCCCAGCATTTT.

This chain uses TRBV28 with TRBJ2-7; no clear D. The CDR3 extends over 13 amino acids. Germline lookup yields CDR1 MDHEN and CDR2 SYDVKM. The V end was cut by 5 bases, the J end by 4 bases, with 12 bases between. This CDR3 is CASSATSPYEQYF. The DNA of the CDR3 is TGTGCCAGCAGTGCCACATCGCCTTACGAGCAGTACTTC. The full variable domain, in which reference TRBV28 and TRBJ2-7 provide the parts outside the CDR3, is DVKVTQSSRYLVKRTGEKVFLECVQDMDHENMFWYRQDPGLGLRLIYFSYDVKMKEKGDIPEGYSVSREKKERFSLILESASTNQTSMYLCASSATSPYEQYFGPGTRLTVT.

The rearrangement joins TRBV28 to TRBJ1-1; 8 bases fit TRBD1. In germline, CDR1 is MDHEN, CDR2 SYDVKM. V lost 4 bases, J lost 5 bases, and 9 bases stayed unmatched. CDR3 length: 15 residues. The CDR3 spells CASSSRTGLRTEAFF. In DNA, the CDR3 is TGTGCCAGCAGTTCAAGGACAGGGCTTAGGACTGAAGCTTTCTTT.

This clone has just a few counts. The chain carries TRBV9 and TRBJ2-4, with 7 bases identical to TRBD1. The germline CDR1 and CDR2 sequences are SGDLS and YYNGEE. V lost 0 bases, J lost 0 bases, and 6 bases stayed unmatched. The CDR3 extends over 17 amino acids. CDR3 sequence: CASSVGIDRVAKNIQYF. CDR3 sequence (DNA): TGTGCCAGCAGCGTAGGGATAGACAGGGTAGCCAAAAACATTCAGTACTTC.

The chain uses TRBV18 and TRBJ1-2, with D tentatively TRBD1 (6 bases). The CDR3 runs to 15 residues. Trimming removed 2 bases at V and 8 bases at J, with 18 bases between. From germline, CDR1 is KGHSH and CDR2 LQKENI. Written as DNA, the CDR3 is TGTGCCAGCTCACCAGAACCGGACAGCTTAGGGGGCTACACCTTC. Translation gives CASSPEPDSLGGYTF.

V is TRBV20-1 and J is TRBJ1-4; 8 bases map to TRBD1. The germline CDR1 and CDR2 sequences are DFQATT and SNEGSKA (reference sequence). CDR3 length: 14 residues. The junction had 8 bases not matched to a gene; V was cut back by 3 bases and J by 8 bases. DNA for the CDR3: TGCAGTGCTAGTATTCAGACAGGGGACGAAAAACTGTTTTTT. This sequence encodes CSASIQTGDEKLFF.

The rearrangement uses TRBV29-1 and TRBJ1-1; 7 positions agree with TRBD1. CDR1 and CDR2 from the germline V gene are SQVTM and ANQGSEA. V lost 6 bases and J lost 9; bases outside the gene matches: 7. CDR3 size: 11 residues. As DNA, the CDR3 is TGCAGCGTGAATACAGGGGTGAAAGCTTTCTTT. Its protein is CSVNTGVKAFF.

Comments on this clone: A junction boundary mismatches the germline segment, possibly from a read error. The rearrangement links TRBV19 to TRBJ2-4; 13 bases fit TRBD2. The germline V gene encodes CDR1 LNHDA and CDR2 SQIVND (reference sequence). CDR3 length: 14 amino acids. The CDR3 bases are TGTGCCAGTAGCGGTACTAGCGGGAGGGCCTGGATGGACTTC. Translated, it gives CASSGTSGRAWMDF.

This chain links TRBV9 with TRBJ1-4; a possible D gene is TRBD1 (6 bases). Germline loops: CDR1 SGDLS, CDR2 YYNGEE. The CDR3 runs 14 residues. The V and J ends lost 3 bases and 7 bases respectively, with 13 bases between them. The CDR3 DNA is TGTGCCAGCAGCGAGGGGGTCGTCGGTGAAAAACTGTTTTTT. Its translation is CASSEGVVGEKLFF.

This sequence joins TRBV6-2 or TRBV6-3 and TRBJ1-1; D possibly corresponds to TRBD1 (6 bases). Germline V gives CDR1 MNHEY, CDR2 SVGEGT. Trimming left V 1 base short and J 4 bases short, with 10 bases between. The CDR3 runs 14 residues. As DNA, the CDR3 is TGTGCCAGCAGTTACTTTACAGGGAGCACTGAAGCTTTCTTT. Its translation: CASSYFTGSTEAFF.

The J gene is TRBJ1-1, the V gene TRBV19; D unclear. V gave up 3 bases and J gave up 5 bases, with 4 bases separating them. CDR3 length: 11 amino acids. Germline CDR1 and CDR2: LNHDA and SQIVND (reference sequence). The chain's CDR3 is CASSMRTEAFF. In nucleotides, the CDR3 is TGTGCCAGTAGTATGCGGACTGAAGCTTTCTTT.

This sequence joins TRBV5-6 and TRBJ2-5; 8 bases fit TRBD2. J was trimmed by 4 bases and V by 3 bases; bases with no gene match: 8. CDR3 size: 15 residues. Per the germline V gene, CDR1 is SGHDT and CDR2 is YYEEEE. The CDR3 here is CASSWEGLGGETQYF. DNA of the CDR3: TGTGCCAGCAGCTGGGAGGGACTAGGGGGAGAGACCCAGTACTTC.

The CDR3 here is CASSQEGLTASTEAFF. In DNA, the CDR3 is TGCGCCAGCAGCCAAGAGGGACTCACGGCGTCCACTGAAGCTTTCTTT. The rearrangement links TRBV4-1 to TRBJ1-1; D is perhaps TRBD1 (5 bases). Trimming took off 0 bases at V and 4 bases at J, with 15 bases between the two ends. The CDR3 loop spans 16 amino acids. Germline V lookup: CDR1 MGHRA, CDR2 YSYEKL.

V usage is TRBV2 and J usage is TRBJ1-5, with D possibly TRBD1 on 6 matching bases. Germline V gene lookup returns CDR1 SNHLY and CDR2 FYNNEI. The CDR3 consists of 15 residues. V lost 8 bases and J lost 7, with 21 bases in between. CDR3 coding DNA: TGTGCCAGCCGAGAAATTACAGGGAACGTACAGCCCCAGCATTTT. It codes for CASREITGNVQPQHF. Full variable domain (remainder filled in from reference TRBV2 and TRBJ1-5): EPEVTQTPSHQVTQMGQEVILRCVPISNHLYFYWYRQILGQKVEFLVSFYNNEISEKSEIFDDQFSVERPDGSNFTLKIRSTKLEDSAMYFCASREITGNVQPQHFGDGTRLSIL.